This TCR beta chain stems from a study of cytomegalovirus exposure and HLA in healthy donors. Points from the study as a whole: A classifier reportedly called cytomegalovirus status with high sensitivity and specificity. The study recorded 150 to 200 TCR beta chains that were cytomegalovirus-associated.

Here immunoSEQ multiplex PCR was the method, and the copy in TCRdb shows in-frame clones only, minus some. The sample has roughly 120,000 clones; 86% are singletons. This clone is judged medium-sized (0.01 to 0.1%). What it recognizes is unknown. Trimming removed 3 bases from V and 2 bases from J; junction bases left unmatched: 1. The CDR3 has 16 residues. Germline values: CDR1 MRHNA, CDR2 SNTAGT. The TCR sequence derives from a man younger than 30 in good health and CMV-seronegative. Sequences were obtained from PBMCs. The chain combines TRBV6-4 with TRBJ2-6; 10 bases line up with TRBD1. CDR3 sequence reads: CASSETGGAGANVLTF. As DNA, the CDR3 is TGTGCCAGCAGTGAGACAGGGGGCGCTGGGGCCAACGTCCTGACTTTC.